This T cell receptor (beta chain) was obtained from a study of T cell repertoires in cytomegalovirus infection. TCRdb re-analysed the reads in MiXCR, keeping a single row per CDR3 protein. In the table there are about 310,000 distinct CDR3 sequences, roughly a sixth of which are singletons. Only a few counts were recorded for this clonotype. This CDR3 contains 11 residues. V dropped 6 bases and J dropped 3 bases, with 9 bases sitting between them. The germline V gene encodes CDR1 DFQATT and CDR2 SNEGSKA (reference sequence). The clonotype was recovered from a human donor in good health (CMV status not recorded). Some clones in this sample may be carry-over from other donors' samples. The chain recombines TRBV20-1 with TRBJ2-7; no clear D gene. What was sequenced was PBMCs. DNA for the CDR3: TGCAGTGCGCCCTGGGTCTACGAGCAGTACTTC. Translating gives CSAPWVYEQYF.